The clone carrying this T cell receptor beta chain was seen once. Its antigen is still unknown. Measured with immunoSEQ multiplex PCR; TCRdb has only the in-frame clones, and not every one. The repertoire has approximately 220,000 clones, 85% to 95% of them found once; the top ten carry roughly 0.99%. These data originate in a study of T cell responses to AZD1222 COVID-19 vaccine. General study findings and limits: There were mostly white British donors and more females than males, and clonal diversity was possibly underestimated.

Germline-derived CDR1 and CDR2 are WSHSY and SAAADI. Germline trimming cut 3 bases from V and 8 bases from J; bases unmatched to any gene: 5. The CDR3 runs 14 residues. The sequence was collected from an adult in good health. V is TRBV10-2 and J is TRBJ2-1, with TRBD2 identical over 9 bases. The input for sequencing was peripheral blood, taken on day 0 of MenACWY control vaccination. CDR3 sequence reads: CASSDPSGVDEQFF. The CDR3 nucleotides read TGCGCCAGCAGTGACCCTAGCGGGGTCGATGAGCAGTTCTTC.